Given below is one T cell receptor (beta chain) in context. Produced via immunoSEQ multiplex PCR; TCRdb's table is partial and in-frame only. Seen here are almost 300,000 clones, approximately 86% observed once, and the top ten hold 1% to 1.5%. These data come from a study of blood T cell repertoires in COVID-19. Trimming left V 6 bases short and J 1 base short, with 16 bases between. The CDR3 has 16 amino acids. Looked up from germline, CDR1 is MNHEY and CDR2 is SMNVEV (reference sequence). Sequenced: peripheral blood. This chain joins TRBV27 and TRBJ1-5; weak D call: TRBD1 (5 bases). This receptor was identified in a man aged 65-85 years with acute or convalescent COVID-19. The CDR3 reads CASSARPGISNQPQHF. CDR3 DNA sequence: TGTGCCAGCAGCGCCCGCCCAGGGATCAGCAATCAGCCCCAGCATTTT.